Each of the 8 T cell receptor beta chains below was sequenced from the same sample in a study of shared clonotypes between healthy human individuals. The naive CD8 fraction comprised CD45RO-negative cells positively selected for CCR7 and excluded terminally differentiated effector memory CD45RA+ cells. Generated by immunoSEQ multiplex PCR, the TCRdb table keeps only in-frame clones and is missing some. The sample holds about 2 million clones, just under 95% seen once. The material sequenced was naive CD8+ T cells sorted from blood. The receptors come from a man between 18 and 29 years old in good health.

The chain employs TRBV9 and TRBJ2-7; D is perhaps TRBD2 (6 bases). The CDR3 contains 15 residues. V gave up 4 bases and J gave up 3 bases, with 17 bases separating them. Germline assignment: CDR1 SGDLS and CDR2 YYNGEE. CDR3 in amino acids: CASSHDGSQVYEQYF. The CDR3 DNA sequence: TGTGCCAGCAGCCACGACGGGAGCCAGGTCTACGAGCAGTACTTC.

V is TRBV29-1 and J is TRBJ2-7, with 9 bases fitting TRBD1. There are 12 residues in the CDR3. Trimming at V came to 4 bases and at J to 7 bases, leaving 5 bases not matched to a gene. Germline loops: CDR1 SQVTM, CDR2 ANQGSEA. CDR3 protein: CSVGDRVFEQYF. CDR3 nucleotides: TGCAGCGTTGGGGACAGGGTGTTTGAGCAGTACTTC.

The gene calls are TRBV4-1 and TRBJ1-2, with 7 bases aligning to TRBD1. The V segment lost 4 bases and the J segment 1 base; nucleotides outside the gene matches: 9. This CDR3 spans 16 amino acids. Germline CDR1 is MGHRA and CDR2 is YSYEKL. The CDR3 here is CASSLLVTGINYGYTF. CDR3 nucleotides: TGCGCCAGCAGCCTCCTTGTGACAGGGATTAACTATGGCTACACCTTC.

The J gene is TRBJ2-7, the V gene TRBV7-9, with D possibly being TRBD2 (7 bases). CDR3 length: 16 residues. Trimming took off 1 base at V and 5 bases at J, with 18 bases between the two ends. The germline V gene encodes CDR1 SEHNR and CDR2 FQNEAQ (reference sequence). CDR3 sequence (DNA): TGTGCCAGCAGCTTAGGCGCCGGGGGGCTAGACGACGAGCAGTACTTC. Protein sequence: CASSLGAGGLDDEQYF. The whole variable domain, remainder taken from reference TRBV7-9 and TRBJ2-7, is DTGVSQNPRHKITKRGQNVTFRCDPISEHNRLYWYRQTLGQGPEFLTYFQNEAQLEKSRLLSDRFSAERPKGSFSTLEIQRTEQGDSAMYLCASSLGAGGLDDEQYFGPGTRLTVT.

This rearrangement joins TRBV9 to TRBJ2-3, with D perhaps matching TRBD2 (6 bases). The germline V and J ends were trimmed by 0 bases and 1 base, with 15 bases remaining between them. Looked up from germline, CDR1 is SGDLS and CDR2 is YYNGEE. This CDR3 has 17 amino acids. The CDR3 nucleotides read TGTGCCAGCAGCGTAGGTTTCGGGGGAGCCGGCACAGATACGCAGTATTTT. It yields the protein CASSVGFGGAGTDTQYF.

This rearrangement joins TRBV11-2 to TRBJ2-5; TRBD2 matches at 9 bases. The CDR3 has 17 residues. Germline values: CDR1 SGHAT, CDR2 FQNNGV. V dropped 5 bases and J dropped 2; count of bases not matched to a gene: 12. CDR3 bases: TGTGCCAGCAGCGGGGGACTAGCCGGGGTGGTTCAAGAGACCCAGTACTTC. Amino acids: CASSGGLAGVVQETQYF.

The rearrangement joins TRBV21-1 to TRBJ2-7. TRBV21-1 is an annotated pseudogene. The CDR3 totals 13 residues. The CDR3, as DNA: TGTGCCAGCATCCCGGGACGGACCTACGAGCAGTACTTC. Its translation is CASIPGRTYEQYF.

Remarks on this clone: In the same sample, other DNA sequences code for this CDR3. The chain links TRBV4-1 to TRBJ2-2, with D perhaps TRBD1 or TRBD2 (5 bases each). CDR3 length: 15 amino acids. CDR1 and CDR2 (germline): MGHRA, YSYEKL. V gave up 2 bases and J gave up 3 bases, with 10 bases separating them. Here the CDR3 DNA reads TGCGCCAGCAGCCAATTAGTGGGGGACACCGGGGAGCTGTTTTTT. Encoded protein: CASSQLVGDTGELFF.